A single sample gave rise to the 18 T cell receptor beta chains below, sequenced in a study of cytomegalovirus exposure and HLA in healthy donors. The PCR contained 60 Vbeta and 13 Jbeta primers. The table came from immunoSEQ multiplex PCR; TCRdb's copy has only in-frame clones and leaves some out. Of 100,000 to 150,000 clones in the sample, around 80% are singletons; the top ten hold roughly 4%. The sequencing input was PBMCs. All receptors come from a middle-aged woman in good health and CMV-seronegative.

The V gene is TRBV14, the J gene TRBJ2-1; 7 bases are shared with TRBD2. CDR3 size: 16 residues. V was clipped by 0 bases and J by 2 bases; unmatched bases: 4. The germline gives CDR1 SGHDN, CDR2 FVKESK. CDR3 DNA: TGTGCCAGCAGCCAAGATCGACGGGGGGCCTACAATGAGCAGTTCTTC. Amino acids: CASSQDRRGAYNEQFF. The variable domain in full, completed from reference TRBV14 and TRBJ2-1, reads EAGVTQFPSHSVIEKGQTVTLRCDPISGHDNLYWYRRVMGKEIKFLLHFVKESKQDESGMPNNRFLAERTGGTYSTLKVQPAELEDSGVYFCASSQDRRGAYNEQFFGPGTRLTVL.

The V and J genes are TRBV9 and TRBJ2-1, with TRBD2 matching over 11 bases. The germline gives CDR1 SGDLS, CDR2 YYNGEE. The CDR3 extends over 15 amino acids. J was trimmed by 4 bases and V by 2 bases; bases with no gene match: 2. CDR3 residues: CASSVTSGAYNEQFF. CDR3 sequence (DNA): TGTGCCAGCAGCGTGACTAGCGGGGCTTACAATGAGCAGTTCTTC.

V usage is TRBV19 and J usage is TRBJ1-1; D might be TRBD1 (6 bases). The CDR3 is 16 residues long. Germline values: CDR1 LNHDA, CDR2 SQIVND (reference sequence). The ends were cut back, 7 bases at V and 1 base at J, with 19 bases in the middle. The CDR3 loop reads CASTPRWSRGNTEAFF. The CDR3 DNA sequence: TGTGCCAGTACCCCCCGGTGGAGCAGGGGGAACACTGAAGCTTTCTTT.

This chain joins TRBV2 and TRBJ1-4; the D is unclear. V gave up 7 bases and J gave up 0 bases, with 12 bases separating them. Germline V gives CDR1 SNHLY, CDR2 FYNNEI. This CDR3 has 15 amino acids. This CDR3 is CASKSTFATNEKLFF. CDR3 bases: TGTGCCAGCAAAAGCACCTTTGCAACTAATGAAAAACTGTTTTTT.

The rearrangement links TRBV19 to TRBJ2-3, with a tentative D call TRBD2 (6 bases). CDR3 length: 15 amino acids. The germline gives CDR1 LNHDA, CDR2 SQIVND (reference sequence). V dropped 5 bases and J dropped 6 bases, with 18 bases sitting between them. CDR3 loop: CASSRTPGGFDTQYF. In nucleotides, the CDR3 is TGTGCCAGTAGTCGGACCCCAGGAGGGTTCGATACGCAGTATTTT. Filled out from reference TRBV19 and TRBJ2-3, the complete variable domain reads DGGITQSPKYLFRKEGQNVTLSCEQNLNHDAMYWYRQDPGQGLRLIYYSQIVNDFQKGDIAEGYSVSREKKESFPLTVTSAQKNPTAFYLCASSRTPGGFDTQYFGPGTRLTVL.

The chain recombines TRBV28 with TRBJ1-4, with 7 bases that match TRBD1. The CDR3 totals 14 residues. Germline V gene data show CDR1 as MDHEN and CDR2 as SYDVKM. V dropped 5 bases and J dropped 8; count of bases not matched to a gene: 8. In DNA, the CDR3 is TGTGCCAGCAGTACCACAGGGGTTTGGGAAAAACTGTTTTTT. Amino acids: CASSTTGVWEKLFF.

This clone was counted a single time. The junction shows a germline mismatch at one end, possibly a read error. The chain has TRBV28 and TRBJ2-7, with a weak D call TRBD2 (5 bases). CDR1 is MDHEN, CDR2 SYDVKM, per germline. This CDR3 is built from 10 residues. The CDR3 loop reads CASSSQEVSF. DNA for the CDR3: TGTGCCAGCTCGTCTCAGGAGGTATCCTTC. The complete variable domain, with remaining parts taken from reference TRBV28 and TRBJ2-7, reads DVKVTQSSRYLVKRTGEKVFLECVQDMDHENMFWYRQDPGLGLRLIYFSYDVKMKEKGDIPEGYSVSREKKERFSLILESASTNQTSMYLCASSSQEVSFGPGTRLTVT.

The genes are TRBV5-4 and TRBJ2-7; tentatively, D is TRBD2 (5 bases). Looked up from germline, CDR1 is SGHNT and CDR2 is YYREEE (reference sequence). The CDR3 length is 14 residues. V lost 3 bases and J lost 0, with 10 bases in between. In DNA, the CDR3 is TGTGCCAGCAGCTCGGACTCTGACTCCTACGAGCAGTACTTC. Translated: CASSSDSDSYEQYF. The variable domain in full, with the rest retrieved from reference TRBV5-4 and TRBJ2-7, is ETGVTQSPTHLIKTRGQQVTLRCSSQSGHNTVSWYQQALGQGPQFIFQYYREEENGRGNFPPRFSGLQFPNYSSELNVNALELDDSALYLCASSSDSDSYEQYFGPGTRLTVT.

V is TRBV4-1 and J is TRBJ2-1, with 10 nucleotides matching TRBD1. Germline lookup yields CDR1 MGHRA and CDR2 YSYEKL. After removal of 5 bases from V and 4 bases from J, the junction contained 5 bases not matched to a gene. This CDR3 has 15 residues. CDR3 coding DNA: TGCGCCAGCAGCGACCGGGACAGGGGATACAATGAGCAGTTCTTC. As protein: CASSDRDRGYNEQFF.

The chain carries TRBV7-8 and TRBJ1-5; TRBD1 might be the D (5 bases). This CDR3 is built from 15 residues. V lost 5 bases and J 5 bases, leaving 16 bases between the germline ends. Looked up from germline, CDR1 is SGHVS and CDR2 is FQNEAQ. CDR3 coding DNA: TGTGCCAGCAGCCCAGAGGGCGGGGGGGATCAGCCCCAGCATTTT. The encoded protein is CASSPEGGGDQPQHF.

The chain employs TRBV4-3 and TRBJ1-1; D not resolved. There are 14 residues in the CDR3. The V gene lost 4 bases and the J gene lost 5 bases, with 14 bases spanning the gap. Germline V lookup: CDR1 LGHNA, CDR2 YSLEER. The CDR3 DNA reads TGCGCCAGCAGCCTTCAATTCACCGGGACTGAAGCTTTCTTT. Residues: CASSLQFTGTEAFF.

The rearrangement links TRBV9 to TRBJ2-7, with 7 bases lining up with TRBD2. The ends lost 1 base at V and 2 bases at J; junction bases unmatched: 3. Germline CDR1 SGDLS, CDR2 YYNGEE. There are 14 residues in the CDR3. The CDR3 protein is CASSVTSAAYEQYF. CDR3 nucleotide sequence: TGTGCCAGCAGCGTAACTAGCGCCGCCTACGAGCAGTACTTC.

V gene TRBV25-1 combines with J gene TRBJ1-2, with D uncertain. Germline CDR1 and CDR2: MGHDK and SYGVNS. CDR3 length: 14 residues. V was shortened by 3 bases and J by 4 bases, with 12 bases between the two germline ends. This CDR3 is CASSDRTGIYGYTF. The CDR3 DNA reads as TGTGCCAGCAGTGACCGAACGGGGATCTATGGCTACACCTTC.

The chain recombines TRBV19 with TRBJ2-7, with TRBD1 identical over 7 bases. The V gene's germline CDR1 is LNHDA and CDR2 SQIVND (reference sequence). This CDR3 has 14 amino acids. V lost 6 bases to trimming and J lost 5 bases; unmatched junction nucleotides: 10. The CDR3, as DNA: TGTGCCAGTAGCCTCAACCCGACAGGGCACGAGCAGTACTTC. Translating gives CASSLNPTGHEQYF.

J is TRBJ2-5 and V is TRBV5-1; 9 bases are a match to TRBD1. The last part of the DNA fits TRBJ2-7 better; the J call may be wrong. The CDR3 is made up of 14 amino acids. Germline values: CDR1 SGHRS, CDR2 YFSETQ. The CDR3 spells CASSSPGQGDEQYF. As DNA, the CDR3 is TGCGCCAGCAGCTCCCCGGGACAGGGTGACGAGCAGTACTTC.

The chain joins TRBV6-1 to TRBJ1-6; D unresolved. The CDR3 consists of 15 residues. Between the trimmed V and J ends, which lost 1 base and 6 bases, there was a span of 10 bases. CDR1 is MNHNS and CDR2 is SASEGT in the germline V gene. CDR3 protein: CASSEGYSRNSPLHF. The CDR3 nucleotides read TGTGCCAGCAGTGAAGGTTACAGCCGTAATTCACCCCTCCACTTT.

The rearrangement uses TRBV6-1 and TRBJ2-1, with 9 bases matching TRBD2. The J segment lost 5 bases and the V segment lost 3 bases, leaving 8 bases of the junction unmatched. Germline V gene lookup returns CDR1 MNHNS and CDR2 SASEGT. CDR3 size: 16 residues. CDR3 amino acids: CASSELLAGSHNEQFF. CDR3 nucleotide sequence: TGTGCCAGCAGTGAGCTCCTAGCGGGATCCCACAATGAGCAGTTCTTC.

Here the CDR3 DNA reads TGTGCCAGCAGCGTACGGGACAGGGTGGACGAGCAGTACTTC. As protein: CASSVRDRVDEQYF. The chain couples TRBV9 to TRBJ2-7, with 9 bases aligning to TRBD1. The CDR3 sequence is 14 residues long. The trim removed 1 base at V and 5 bases at J, leaving 4 bases unmatched. Germline-derived CDR1 and CDR2 are SGDLS and YYNGEE.